A single sample is the source of the 26 T cell receptor beta chains below, sequenced in a study of shared clonotypes between healthy human individuals. Sequencing used immunoSEQ multiplex PCR; TCRdb keeps in-frame clones, though not all of them. The sample has some 790,000 clones, 55% to 75% seen once; the top ten hold about 1.8%. Sequencing was performed on memory CD4+ T cells sorted from blood. Described subset: CD45RA-negative fraction. The receptor source for this set is a woman aged 25 to 39 in good health.

This sequence joins TRBV7-9 and TRBJ1-2; possibly TRBD1 for D (5 bases). V was clipped by 5 bases and J by 3 bases, with 16 bases between them. Germline V gene lookup returns CDR1 SEHNR and CDR2 FQNEAQ (reference sequence). The CDR3 extends over 15 amino acids. The CDR3 coding sequence is TGTGCCAGCAGCCCAGGGACGGTGGAGGACTATGGCTACACCTTC. Translation: CASSPGTVEDYGYTF. Together with reference TRBV7-9 and TRBJ1-2, the CDR3 gives the full variable domain: DTGVSQNPRHKITKRGQNVTFRCDPISEHNRLYWYRQTLGQGPEFLTYFQNEAQLEKSRLLSDRFSAERPKGSFSTLEIQRTEQGDSAMYLCASSPGTVEDYGYTFGSGTRLTVV.

This chain uses TRBV7-2 with TRBJ2-1, with D tentatively TRBD1 or TRBD2 (6 bases each). V lost 5 bases and J 12 bases, leaving 17 bases between the germline ends. This CDR3 has 13 amino acids. Germline-derived CDR1 and CDR2 are SGHTA and FQGNSA. This CDR3 reads CASSLSWGAGQFF. DNA of the CDR3: TGTGCCAGCAGCCTCAGCTGGGGGGCCGGGCAGTTCTTC. Supplemented by reference TRBV7-2 and TRBJ2-1, the full variable domain reads GAGVSQSPSNKVTEKGKDVELRCDPISGHTALYWYRQSLGQGLEFLIYFQGNSAPDKSGLPSDRFSAERTGGSVSTLTIQRTQQEDSAVYLCASSLSWGAGQFFGPGTRLTVL.

This clone was seen once. The V call is TRBV5-1, the J call TRBJ2-3; D gene uncertain. CDR1 is SGHRS and CDR2 is YFSETQ in the germline V gene. V lost 0 bases and J lost 4, with 6 bases in between. The CDR3 covers 13 residues. This chain's CDR3 is CASSLDGPDTQYF. The CDR3 coding sequence is TGCGCCAGCAGCTTGGACGGTCCAGATACGCAGTATTTT.

The CDR3 loop reads CASRPGQGAGGANVLTF. CDR3 coding DNA: TGTGCCAGCCGACCGGGACAGGGGGCAGGTGGGGCCAACGTCCTGACTTTC. The rearrangement links TRBV18 to TRBJ2-6, with TRBD1 identical over 12 bases. J lost 3 bases, V lost 8 bases, and 8 bases had no gene match. The CDR3 is 17 residues long. Germline V gene lookup returns CDR1 KGHSH and CDR2 LQKENI.

In regard to this clone: This sample also contains other DNA sequences that code for the same CDR3. This chain links TRBV25-1 with TRBJ1-5; D is ambiguous. CDR3 size: 14 residues. V lost 1 base and J lost 1, with 5 bases in between. Germline CDR1 MGHDK, CDR2 SYGVNS. CDR3 loop: CASSESGSNQPQHF. For the CDR3, the DNA is TGTGCCAGCAGTGAATCTGGAAGCAATCAGCCCCAGCATTTT.

This clone was counted only a few times. This chain joins TRBV25-1 and TRBJ2-1; 13 bases are a match to TRBD2. The CDR3 has 15 amino acids. From germline, CDR1 is MGHDK and CDR2 SYGVNS. The trim removed 6 bases at V and 4 bases at J, leaving 3 bases unmatched. In nucleotides, the CDR3 is TGTGCCAGCAGCTTACTAGCGGGAGGGTACAATGAGCAGTTCTTC. Encoded protein: CASSLLAGGYNEQFF.

The chain joins TRBV28 to TRBJ2-2; D not certain. CDR1 MDHEN and CDR2 SYDVKM come from the germline V gene. The CDR3 sequence is 15 residues long. Trimming removed 3 bases at V and 0 bases at J, with 8 bases between. Here the CDR3 DNA reads TGTGCCAGCAGTTTTAACAGAGCGAACACCGGGGAGCTGTTTTTT. Protein: CASSFNRANTGELFF.

The chain joins TRBV7-8 to TRBJ2-7, with 7 nucleotides matching TRBD2. The CDR3 spans 16 residues. V shed 4 bases, J shed 0 bases, and the junction held 9 bases outside the gene matches. Germline V gene lookup returns CDR1 SGHVS and CDR2 FQNEAQ. This chain's CDR3 is CASSSDSSGVSYEQYF. The CDR3 nucleotides are TGTGCCAGCAGCTCTGACTCTAGCGGAGTCTCCTACGAGCAGTACTTC. The full variable domain, rest sourced from reference TRBV7-8 and TRBJ2-7, is GAGVSQSPRYKVAKRGQDVALRCDPISGHVSLFWYQQALGQGPEFLTYFQNEAQLDKSGLPSDRFFAERPEGSVSTLKIQRTQQEDSAVYLCASSSDSSGVSYEQYFGPGTRLTVT.

J is TRBJ1-1 and V is TRBV10-3, with D possibly matching TRBD1 (6 bases). Trimming pared 1 base from V and 4 bases from J, leaving 13 bases between. The CDR3 consists of 15 residues. The germline V gene encodes CDR1 ENHRY and CDR2 SYGVKD. The CDR3 sequence is CAISEFQQGRTEAFF. The CDR3 nucleotides read TGTGCCATCAGTGAGTTCCAACAGGGTCGCACTGAAGCTTTCTTT.

J is TRBJ1-1 and V is TRBV30; D uncertain. Deletions cut 0 bases from V and 11 bases from J, with 10 bases between. The CDR3 is 11 residues long. Germline V gives CDR1 GTSNPN, CDR2 SVGIG (reference sequence). CDR3 protein: CAWSVMAAAFF. The CDR3 nucleotides are TGTGCCTGGAGTGTTATGGCAGCGGCTTTCTTT.

This clone has a handful of counts. Other DNA sequences in the sample encode the same CDR3. Here the CDR3 DNA reads TGTGCCAGCAGACTGGACGGAGCCGGGGAGCTGTTTTTT. As protein: CASRLDGAGELFF. The rearrangement uses TRBV28 and TRBJ2-2; D is ambiguous. Germline V gene sequence: CDR1 MDHEN, CDR2 SYDVKM. The CDR3 sequence is 13 residues long. The V gene lost 6 bases and the J gene lost 6 bases, with 11 bases spanning the gap.

The chain couples TRBV6-5 to TRBJ2-3, with D tentatively TRBD2 (6 bases). Per the germline V gene, CDR1 is MNHEY and CDR2 is SVGAGI. V was pared by 5 bases and J by 2 bases, with 11 bases between. The CDR3 sequence is 14 residues long. This CDR3 reads CASSLSGTTDTQYF. In DNA form, the CDR3 reads TGTGCCAGCAGTCTTAGCGGTACCACAGATACGCAGTATTTT.

The chain is built from TRBV29-1 and TRBJ1-5, with D maybe TRBD1 (5 bases). V lost 6 bases to trimming and J lost 1 base, with 13 bases between them. CDR3 length equals 14 residues. The germline CDR1 and CDR2 sequences are SQVTM and ANQGSEA. As DNA, the CDR3 is TGCAGCGTCCAAAGCCGGGACAGCAATCAGCCCCAGCATTTT. Amino acid sequence: CSVQSRDSNQPQHF.

This chain uses TRBV5-1 with TRBJ2-5; 14 bases are shared with TRBD2. Germline V gives CDR1 SGHRS, CDR2 YFSETQ. The CDR3 is 16 amino acids. The V gene end was trimmed by 3 bases and the J gene end by 1 base; junction bases not matched to a gene: 2. CDR3: CASSWGTSGSQETQYF. The CDR3 DNA reads TGCGCCAGCAGCTGGGGGACTAGCGGGAGCCAAGAGACCCAGTACTTC.

Worth noting for this clone: Within the sample, other DNA sequences also encode this same CDR3. The CDR3 reads CASSSGQGSYGYTF. CDR3 nucleotide sequence: TGCGCCAGCAGCTCGGGACAGGGGAGCTATGGCTACACCTTC. The chain links TRBV5-1 to TRBJ1-2; 10 bases are shared with TRBD1. CDR1 SGHRS and CDR2 YFSETQ come from the germline V gene. The CDR3 runs 14 residues. V trimming: 3 bases; J trimming: 4 bases; junction bases outside the gene matches: 3.

The chain has TRBV6-5 and TRBJ2-2, with D uncertain. The CDR3 loop spans 16 amino acids. Trimming pared 0 bases from V and 0 bases from J, leaving 8 bases between. CDR1 and CDR2 from the germline V gene are MNHEY and SVGAGI. CDR3 loop: CASSYSATANTGELFF. The CDR3 DNA reads TGTGCCAGCAGTTACTCGGCCACCGCGAACACCGGGGAGCTGTTTTTT.

The rearrangement joins TRBV7-2 to TRBJ1-1, with D unclear. CDR1 is SGHTA, CDR2 FQGNSA, per germline. The CDR3 is made up of 13 amino acids. With 4 bases removed from V and 4 bases from J, the gap between germline ends came to 10 bases. CDR3: CASSYYRVTEAFF. CDR3 nucleotide sequence: TGTGCCAGCAGCTATTATAGGGTCACTGAAGCTTTCTTT. Full variable domain (outside the CDR3, taken from reference TRBV7-2 and TRBJ1-1): GAGVSQSPSNKVTEKGKDVELRCDPISGHTALYWYRQSLGQGLEFLIYFQGNSAPDKSGLPSDRFSAERTGGSVSTLTIQRTQQEDSAVYLCASSYYRVTEAFFGQGTRLTVV.

As for this clone: Other nucleotide sequences in the sample specify the same CDR3. V usage is TRBV18 and J usage is TRBJ2-3; 7 bases match TRBD1. CDR3 length equals 14 residues. Germline V gene sequence: CDR1 KGHSH, CDR2 LQKENI. V was clipped by 4 bases and J by 1 base; unmatched bases: 2. The CDR3 loop reads CASSLGQGTDTQYF. The CDR3 coding sequence is TGTGCCAGCTCACTCGGACAGGGCACAGATACGCAGTATTTT.

J is TRBJ1-1 and V is TRBV5-6; a possible D gene is TRBD1 (5 bases). Germline CDR1 and CDR2: SGHDT and YYEEEE. CDR3 size: 17 residues. V was pared by 0 bases and J by 1 base, with 16 bases between. The CDR3 protein is CASSLGLRGARNTEAFF. CDR3 nucleotides: TGTGCCAGCAGCTTGGGTCTTCGAGGGGCTAGGAACACTGAAGCTTTCTTT.

This clone was detected only a few times. V is TRBV6-6 and J is TRBJ1-4, with TRBD1 matching over 9 bases. V was clipped by 6 bases and J by 3 bases; unmatched bases: 5. The germline V gene has CDR1 MNHNY and CDR2 SVGAGI (reference sequence). The CDR3 totals 15 residues. The CDR3 sequence is CASSKDRGANEKLFF. CDR3 in DNA: TGTGCCAGCAGCAAGGACAGGGGCGCTAATGAAAAACTGTTTTTT.

The J gene is TRBJ1-3, the V gene TRBV7-3; TRBD1 matches 7 bases. Trimming cost V 5 bases and J 4 bases; bases outside gene matches: 5. The CDR3 has 14 residues. The germline V gene encodes CDR1 SGHTA and CDR2 FQGTGA. The CDR3 region has the DNA TGTGCCAGCAGCCAGACAGGGACGGGAAACACCATATATTTT. Amino acids: CASSQTGTGNTIYF.

This CDR3 reads CASSLSLAEEQYF. The CDR3 DNA reads as TGTGCCAGCAGCTTAAGTTTAGCGGAAGAGCAGTACTTC. J is TRBJ2-5 and V is TRBV7-6, with D possibly matching TRBD2 (6 bases). The CDR3 contains 13 residues. Germline V CDR1 and CDR2: SGHVS, FNYEAQ. Trimming took 2 bases from V and 11 from J, leaving 15 bases between them.

Points on this clone: This same CDR3 is encoded by further DNA sequences in the sample. CDR3 sequence (DNA): TGCGCCAGCAGCTTGGGGGCGGGAGGTGTCCACGAGCAGTACTTC. Its protein is CASSLGAGGVHEQYF. The V call is TRBV5-1, the J call TRBJ2-7, with 8 bases identical to TRBD2. CDR1 is SGHRS, CDR2 YFSETQ, per germline. The CDR3 is 15 residues long. Trimming at V came to 0 bases and at J to 5 bases, leaving 7 bases not matched to a gene.

This clone appeared a single time. The chain joins TRBV11-2 to TRBJ2-7, with TRBD2 matching over 10 bases. Germline assignment: CDR1 SGHAT and CDR2 FQNNGV. CDR3 length equals 16 residues. V lost 5 bases, J lost 0 bases, and 7 bases stayed unmatched. CDR3 bases: TGTGCCAGCAGCCCAATAAGCGGGAGGGGCTCCTACGAGCAGTACTTC. Amino acids: CASSPISGRGSYEQYF.

The CDR3 protein is CASSLAGGRSYEQYF. The CDR3, as DNA: TGTGCCAGCAGTCTAGCGGGAGGGCGGTCCTACGAGCAGTACTTC. The V gene is TRBV6-6, the J gene TRBJ2-7, with 12 bases that match TRBD2. The CDR3 extends over 15 amino acids. The V gene end was trimmed by 5 bases and the J gene end by 1 base; junction bases not matched to a gene: 3. CDR1 is MNHNY and CDR2 is SVGAGI in the germline V gene (reference sequence).

This clone appeared a few times. The chain joins TRBV4-1 to TRBJ2-2; D not resolved. V shed 0 bases and J shed 1 base, with 6 bases lying between them. Germline loops: CDR1 MGHRA, CDR2 YSYEKL. CDR3 size: 15 residues. The CDR3 reads CASSQEGGNTGELFF. In DNA form, the CDR3 reads TGCGCCAGCAGCCAAGAAGGCGGGAACACCGGGGAGCTGTTTTTT.